Following are 30 T cell receptor beta chains from one sample sequenced in a study of T-cell memory formation after mild COVID-19. TCRdb re-analysed the 5' RACE reads in MiXCR, keeping a single row per CDR3 protein. The sample lists about 320,000 distinct CDR3 sequences; roughly an eighth were seen once. Material: PBMCs or a T cell subset sorted from them (not recorded which). Receptors originate from a man between 18 and 35 years old who had mild COVID-19 (a few samples of this study predate the infection). Cell type and time point are not known.

This clonotype was found a few times. V usage is TRBV20-1 and J usage is TRBJ2-2; weak D call: TRBD1 (6 bases). This CDR3 has 14 residues. Germline assignment: CDR1 DFQATT and CDR2 SNEGSKA (reference sequence). V shed 6 bases and J shed 0 bases, with 11 bases lying between them. This CDR3 is CSALDRSNTGELFF. As DNA, the CDR3 is TGCAGTGCCCTGGACAGATCGAACACCGGGGAGCTGTTTTTT.

The chain joins TRBV12-3 or TRBV12-4 to TRBJ2-7, with 10 bases matching TRBD2. Losses at the gene ends were 5 bases for V and 11 bases for J; bases not matched to a gene: 6. The CDR3 extends over 12 amino acids. The CDR3 bases are TGTGCCAGCAGTGTACTAGCGGGGCCGAAGTACGTC. Protein product: CASSVLAGPKYV.

The CDR3 DNA reads TGTGCCAGCAGCTTAGCACTAGCTGGGGCAATGGATGAGCAGTTCTTC. Translating it yields CASSLALAGAMDEQFF. The chain carries TRBV7-2 and TRBJ2-1, with D perhaps TRBD2 (6 bases). Germline V gene lookup returns CDR1 SGHTA and CDR2 FQGNSA. V gave up 0 bases and J gave up 8 bases, with 17 bases separating them. The CDR3 totals 16 residues.

The chain carries TRBV7-6 and TRBJ2-5, with D perhaps matching TRBD1 or TRBD2 (5 bases each). In germline, CDR1 is SGHVS, CDR2 FNYEAQ. The V and J ends lost 2 bases and 5 bases respectively, with 15 bases between them. There are 15 residues in the CDR3. The CDR3 protein is CASSLMASPGETQYF. The CDR3 DNA is TGTGCCAGCAGCTTAATGGCTAGCCCAGGGGAGACCCAGTACTTC.

The J gene is TRBJ1-2, the V gene TRBV7-2; no definite D call. Trimming removed 1 base from V and 8 bases from J, with 14 bases in between. The CDR3 has 14 residues. Germline lookup yields CDR1 SGHTA and CDR2 FQGNSA. CDR3 nucleotides: TGTGCCAGCAGCTTAGTTCTGTCTGGCGGAGGCTACACCTTC. Its protein is CASSLVLSGGGYTF.

This clonotype was counted a few times. The gene calls are TRBV7-2 and TRBJ2-7; 9 nucleotides agree with TRBD1. Trimming at V came to 5 bases and at J to 2 bases, leaving 10 bases not matched to a gene. CDR1 is SGHTA, CDR2 FQGNSA, per germline. The CDR3 extends over 16 amino acids. The CDR3 loop is CASSQSAGTGTYEQYF. CDR3 DNA: TGTGCCAGCAGCCAATCCGCCGGGACAGGGACCTACGAGCAGTACTTC.

The chain couples TRBV5-6 to TRBJ2-7; 7 bases are a match to TRBD2. V lost 3 bases, J lost 9 bases, and 9 bases stayed unmatched. The CDR3 is 13 residues long. Germline CDR1 SGHDT, CDR2 YYEEEE. CDR3 coding DNA: TGTGCCAGCAGCTCGCTCCAGGGAGGGGTGCAGTACGTC. It is translated as CASSSLQGGVQYV.

This clonotype came up a few times. The chain is built from TRBV7-2 and TRBJ2-7; TRBD1 agrees at 8 bases. This CDR3 spans 14 amino acids. The V gene end was trimmed by 4 bases and the J gene end by 3 bases; junction bases not matched to a gene: 5. Per the germline V gene, CDR1 is SGHTA and CDR2 is FQGNSA. The CDR3 nucleotides read TGTGCCAGCAGCTCGGGACAGGTCTACTACGAGCAGTACTTC. It is translated as CASSSGQVYYEQYF.

This clonotype was counted only a few times. This chain uses TRBV4-2 with TRBJ1-5; D unresolved. This CDR3 region has 16 residues. The ends were cut back, 4 bases at V and 2 bases at J, with 15 bases in the middle. Germline-derived CDR1 and CDR2 are LGHNA and YNFKEQ. CDR3 amino acids: CASSPQKERGNQPQHF. DNA of the CDR3: TGTGCCAGCAGCCCCCAGAAGGAGAGGGGCAATCAGCCCCAGCATTTT.

The J gene is TRBJ2-5, the V gene TRBV11-2; D ambiguous. Between the trimmed V and J ends, which lost 0 bases and 4 bases, there was a span of 9 bases. The CDR3 consists of 14 residues. Germline loops: CDR1 SGHAT, CDR2 FQNNGV. The CDR3 loop is CASSLDAAPETQYF. The CDR3 nucleotides are TGTGCCAGCAGCTTAGATGCAGCCCCAGAGACCCAGTACTTC.

In this sample, this clonotype turned up many times. CDR3 sequence reads: CSATLAGGVGRELFF. DNA of the CDR3: TGCAGTGCTACTCTAGCGGGGGGGGTCGGCCGGGAGCTGTTTTTT. This chain uses TRBV20-1 with TRBJ2-2; 12 nucleotides align to TRBD2. V shed 4 bases and J 9 bases; nucleotides not matched to a gene: 9. Looked up from germline, CDR1 is DFQATT and CDR2 is SNEGSKA (reference sequence). The CDR3 is made up of 15 amino acids.

The chain employs TRBV5-6 and TRBJ1-2; possibly TRBD1 for D (5 bases). Germline V gene lookup returns CDR1 SGHDT and CDR2 YYEEEE. Trimming took 1 base from V and 8 from J, leaving 18 bases between them. This CDR3 has 15 residues. The CDR3 sequence is CASSLRGDERSGYTF. The DNA of the CDR3 is TGTGCCAGCAGCTTGCGAGGGGATGAGCGTTCAGGCTACACCTTC.

This clonotype showed up just a few times. In nucleotides, the CDR3 is TGTGCCAGCAGATCTGGTCTGGGGTACTACGAGCAGTACTTC. Encoded protein: CASRSGLGYYEQYF. The chain uses TRBV5-4 and TRBJ2-7; D is ambiguous. CDR3 size: 14 residues. The V end lost 5 bases, the J end lost 3 bases, and 15 bases lay between the germline ends. The germline CDR1 and CDR2 sequences are SGHNT and YYREEE (reference sequence).

This clonotype was found many times. The chain is built from TRBV6-2 or TRBV6-3 and TRBJ2-7, with D hard to call. In germline, CDR1 is MNHEY, CDR2 SVGEGT. This CDR3 region has 13 residues. V was clipped by 5 bases and J by 2 bases, with 10 bases between them. The CDR3 protein is CASSQARAYEQYF. In nucleotides, the CDR3 is TGTGCCAGCAGTCAAGCGAGAGCCTACGAGCAGTACTTC.

This clonotype has only a few counts. This sequence joins TRBV2 and TRBJ2-5; D gene unclear. Trimming removed 0 bases from V and 5 bases from J, with 10 bases in between. The CDR3 is made up of 14 amino acids. Germline values: CDR1 SNHLY, CDR2 FYNNEI. The CDR3 coding sequence is TGTGCCAGCAGTGAAGCCTTCGTCGGGGAGACCCAGTACTTC. This sequence encodes CASSEAFVGETQYF.

This clonotype was counted between two and nine times. The rearrangement uses TRBV9 and TRBJ2-5; 13 nucleotides match TRBD2. CDR3 length: 16 residues. Germline CDR1 is SGDLS and CDR2 is YYNGEE. Trimming cost V 4 bases and J 5 bases; bases outside gene matches: 8. CDR3: CASSLTSGGAQETQYF. The CDR3 bases are TGTGCCAGCAGCCTCACTAGCGGGGGGGCCCAGGAGACCCAGTACTTC.

V usage is TRBV6-2 or TRBV6-3 and J usage is TRBJ2-1, with 7 bases fitting TRBD2. The CDR3 is 16 amino acids. The germline gives CDR1 MNHEY, CDR2 SVGEGT. V shed 8 bases and J 0 bases; nucleotides not matched to a gene: 10. Written as DNA, the CDR3 is TGTGCCAGCCACTCTTGGGGGGGGGGCTCCTACAATGAGCAGTTCTTC. Protein: CASHSWGGGSYNEQFF.

The chain couples TRBV18 to TRBJ2-5; D gene ambiguous. Germline assignment: CDR1 KGHSH and CDR2 LQKENI. The CDR3 spans 13 residues. Trimming stripped 1 base from V and 4 bases from J, with 7 bases between. The CDR3 region is CASSPQEGETQYF. CDR3 bases: TGTGCCAGCTCACCACAAGAAGGAGAGACCCAGTACTTC.

Ten or more counts support this clonotype. This chain joins TRBV4-1 and TRBJ2-3, with 10 bases matching TRBD2. Looked up from germline, CDR1 is MGHRA and CDR2 is YSYEKL. Trimming removed 5 bases from V and 1 base from J; junction bases left unmatched: 3. This CDR3 contains 15 residues. DNA for the CDR3: TGCGCCAGCAGCTTAACTAGCGGGGGCACAGATACGCAGTATTTT. Translated, it gives CASSLTSGGTDTQYF.

This clonotype occurred many times. The chain has TRBV5-1 and TRBJ1-1; no clear D. V lost 4 bases and J 5 bases, leaving 15 bases between the germline ends. Looked up from germline, CDR1 is SGHRS and CDR2 is YFSETQ. The CDR3 is 14 amino acids. In DNA, the CDR3 is TGCGCCAGCAGCGGAACGGGCCTGGGGACTGAAGCTTTCTTT. Translating it yields CASSGTGLGTEAFF.

The chain links TRBV6-2 or TRBV6-3 to TRBJ1-5; unclear D gene. The CDR3 spans 13 residues. The V and J ends lost 6 bases and 0 bases respectively, with 6 bases between them. The germline gives CDR1 MNHEY, CDR2 SVGEGT. CDR3 residues: CASRNYSNQPQHF. CDR3 DNA sequence: TGTGCCAGCAGGAATTATAGCAATCAGCCCCAGCATTTT.

J is TRBJ2-2 and V is TRBV4-3; D possibly corresponds to TRBD1 (5 bases). CDR1 LGHNA and CDR2 YSLEER come from the germline V gene. The CDR3 contains 16 residues. With 0 bases removed from V and 3 bases from J, the gap between germline ends came to 11 bases. The CDR3 region has the DNA TGCGCCAGCAGCCAAGAGTCGACAGCTTACACCGGGGAGCTGTTTTTT. It specifies CASSQESTAYTGELFF.

The chain employs TRBV7-6 and TRBJ2-3; TRBD1 might be the D (5 bases). CDR3 length: 15 amino acids. Trimming took 1 base from V and 7 from J, leaving 15 bases between them. From germline, CDR1 is SGHVS and CDR2 FNYEAQ. CDR3: CASSLGSQGPYTQYF. In nucleotides, the CDR3 is TGTGCCAGCAGCTTAGGGAGCCAGGGCCCTTATACGCAGTATTTT.

The CDR3 coding sequence is TGTGCCAGCAGTCATCCCGGACAGGTCCCAGATACGCAGTATTTT. Protein: CASSHPGQVPDTQYF. The rearrangement joins TRBV6-6 to TRBJ2-3; 7 bases align to TRBD1. Unmatched junction bases numbered 9, after V lost 5 bases and J lost 4 bases. CDR1 and CDR2 from the germline V gene are MNHNY and SVGAGI (reference sequence). CDR3 length equals 15 residues.

This clonotype came up a few times. The chain recombines TRBV7-2 with TRBJ2-1; 8 bases agree with TRBD2. The ends lost 5 bases at V and 7 bases at J; junction bases unmatched: 7. CDR3 size: 14 residues. The V gene's germline CDR1 is SGHTA and CDR2 FQGNSA. The CDR3 sequence is CASSPDSGDNEQFF. CDR3 nucleotide sequence: TGTGCCAGCAGCCCCGATAGCGGGGATAATGAGCAGTTCTTC.

This clonotype has a count of ten or more. This rearrangement joins TRBV20-1 to TRBJ2-3; TRBD1 agrees at 8 bases. V shed 5 bases, J shed 4 bases, and the junction held 5 bases outside the gene matches. This CDR3 region has 13 residues. Germline values: CDR1 DFQATT, CDR2 SNEGSKA (reference sequence). Written as DNA, the CDR3 is TGCAGTGCTCACGGACAGGGCGCAGATACGCAGTATTTT. Encoded protein: CSAHGQGADTQYF.

There are a few counts of this clonotype. The rearrangement joins TRBV5-6 to TRBJ2-1; 8 positions match TRBD2. Germline V gene lookup returns CDR1 SGHDT and CDR2 YYEEEE. The V gene end was trimmed by 1 base and the J gene end by 0 bases; junction bases not matched to a gene: 6. This CDR3 has 17 residues. The CDR3 nucleotides are TGTGCCAGCAGCTTGAGCAAGCGGGGGCTCTCCTACAATGAGCAGTTCTTC. Translating it yields CASSLSKRGLSYNEQFF.

The chain uses TRBV12-3 or TRBV12-4 and TRBJ2-5; D not resolved. This CDR3 is built from 12 residues. V gave up 4 bases and J gave up 4 bases, with 7 bases separating them. CDR3: CASSWKGETQYF. The CDR3 DNA is TGTGCCAGCAGTTGGAAGGGAGAGACCCAGTACTTC.

The gene calls are TRBV6-6 and TRBJ2-7, with a possible D match to TRBD2 (6 bases). Trimming cost V 6 bases and J 2 bases, with 29 bases left between them. Germline lookup yields CDR1 MNHNY and CDR2 SVGAGI (reference sequence). This CDR3 is built from 19 residues. The DNA of the CDR3 is TGTGCCAGCAGAGTTAGAGGGACCCCTGTGCGGGATGCTGCCTACGAGCAGTACTTC. Translating gives CASRVRGTPVRDAAYEQYF.

The chain recombines TRBV7-2 with TRBJ2-3; D possibly corresponds to TRBD2 (6 bases). CDR3 length: 15 amino acids. The ends were cut back, 1 base at V and 5 bases at J, with 13 bases in the middle. The germline V gene encodes CDR1 SGHTA and CDR2 FQGNSA. CDR3 sequence: CASSLESGREDTQYF. As DNA, the CDR3 is TGTGCCAGCAGCTTAGAGTCCGGGCGGGAAGATACGCAGTATTTT.